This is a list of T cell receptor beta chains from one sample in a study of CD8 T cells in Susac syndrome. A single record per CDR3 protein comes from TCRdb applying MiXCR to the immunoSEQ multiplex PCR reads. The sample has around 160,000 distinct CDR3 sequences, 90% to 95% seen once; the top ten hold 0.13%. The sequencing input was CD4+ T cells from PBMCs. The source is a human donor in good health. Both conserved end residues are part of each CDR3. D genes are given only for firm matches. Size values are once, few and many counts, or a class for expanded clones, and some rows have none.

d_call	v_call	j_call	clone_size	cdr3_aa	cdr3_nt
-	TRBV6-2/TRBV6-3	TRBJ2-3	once	CASRSQLAGNTDTQYF	TGTGCCAGCAGATCACAATTGGCTGGGAACACAGATACGCAGTATTTT
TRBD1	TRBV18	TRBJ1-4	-	CASSSTGGEEKLFF	TGTGCCAGTTCTTCGACAGGGGGGGAAGAAAAACTGTTTTTT
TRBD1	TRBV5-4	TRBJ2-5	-	CASSRQGAAETQYF	TGTGCCAGCAGCCGACAGGGGGCAGCGGAGACCCAGTACTTC
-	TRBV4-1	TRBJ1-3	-	CASSQGPGSRANTIYF	TGCGCCAGCAGCCAAGGTCCGGGGTCCAGGGCAAACACCATATATTTT
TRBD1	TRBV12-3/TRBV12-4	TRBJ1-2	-	CASSWGTGYGYTF	TGTGCCAGCAGCTGGGGGACAGGTTATGGCTACACCTTC
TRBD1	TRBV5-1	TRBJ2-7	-	CASSFGQGVNEQYF	TGCGCCAGCAGCTTCGGACAGGGGGTCAACGAGCAGTACTTC
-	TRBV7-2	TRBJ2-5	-	CASSPHLGGARETQYF	TGTGCCAGCAGCCCCCATTTGGGGGGCGCGAGAGAGACCCAGTACTTC
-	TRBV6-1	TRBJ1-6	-	CASSVGSSPLHF	TGTGCCAGCAGTGTCGGGAGTTCACCCCTCCACTTT
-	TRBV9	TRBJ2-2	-	CASSVATANTGELFF	TGTGCCAGCAGCGTAGCCACCGCGAACACCGGGGAGCTGTTTTTT
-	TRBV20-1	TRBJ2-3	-	CSATSTDTQYF	TGCAGTGCTACCAGCACAGATACGCAGTATTTT
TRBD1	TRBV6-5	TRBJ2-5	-	CASSYPRTGGSWETQYF	TGTGCCAGCAGTTACCCCAGGACAGGGGGCTCGTGGGAGACCCAGTACTTC
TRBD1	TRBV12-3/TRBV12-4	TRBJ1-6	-	CASSFSGGDNSPLHF	TGTGCCAGCAGTTTCTCAGGGGGGGATAATTCACCCCTCCACTTT
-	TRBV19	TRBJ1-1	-	CAVTGSSNTEAFF	TGTGCCGTTACAGGGTCATCGAACACTGAAGCTTTCTTT
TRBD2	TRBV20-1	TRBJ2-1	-	CSARDQRRGSYNEQFF	TGCAGTGCTAGAGATCAAAGGCGGGGGAGTTACAATGAGCAGTTCTTC
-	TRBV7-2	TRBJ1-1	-	CASSLRRLEAFF	TGTGCCAGCAGCTTACGACGGCTTGAAGCTTTCTTT
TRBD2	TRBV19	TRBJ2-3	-	CASSTLMGLAGTTDTQYF	TGTGCCAGTAGTACGTTGATGGGACTAGCGGGCACCACAGATACGCAGTATTTT
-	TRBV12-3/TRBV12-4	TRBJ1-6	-	CASSSRAGDSPLHF	TGTGCCAGCAGTTCAAGAGCCGGAGATTCACCCCTCCACTTT
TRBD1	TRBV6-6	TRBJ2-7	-	CASSYPGQQLYEQYF	TGTGCCAGCAGTTACCCGGGACAGCAACTCTACGAGCAGTACTTC
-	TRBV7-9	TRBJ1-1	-	CASSWPSDSQDTEAFF	TGTGCCAGCAGCTGGCCCTCGGACAGTCAAGACACTGAAGCTTTCTTT
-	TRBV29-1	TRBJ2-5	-	CSVVTIETQYF	TGCAGCGTTGTTACAATAGAGACCCAGTACTTC
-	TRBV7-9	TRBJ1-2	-	CASSHNTGGGGYTF	TGTGCCAGCAGCCATAATACAGGTGGCGGGGGCTACACCTTC
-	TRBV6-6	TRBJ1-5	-	CASSTGERGNQPQHF	TGTGCCAGCAGTACCGGAGAGAGAGGCAATCAGCCCCAGCATTTT
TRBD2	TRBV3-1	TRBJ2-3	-	CASSRASGGTDTQYF	TGTGCCAGCAGCCGGGCTAGCGGTGGCACAGATACGCAGTATTTT
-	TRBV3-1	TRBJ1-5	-	CASSPTGSSNQPQHF	TGTGCCAGCAGCCCCACAGGTTCTAGCAATCAGCCCCAGCATTTT
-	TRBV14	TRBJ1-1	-	CASSWGMNTEAFF	TGTGCCAGCAGCTGGGGGATGAACACTGAAGCTTTCTTT
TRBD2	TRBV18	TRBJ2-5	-	CASSPIAGYEETQYF	TGTGCCAGCTCACCAATAGCGGGGTACGAAGAGACCCAGTACTTC